This entry concerns a single T cell receptor beta chain. Its antigen specificity is not known. The cohort comprised hundreds of healthy bone marrow donors. At the time of sampling, every cohort member was nominally healthy, though immune exposures that went unrecorded were likely present. The donor tested CMV seropositive and was one of the 289 seropositive cohort members. Each donor provided a peripheral blood sample, and peripheral blood mononuclear cells were used for TCR beta sequencing. The Qiagen DNeasy Blood Extraction Kit was used to extract genomic DNA from the blood cell samples. Libraries were made using the immunoSEQ multiplex PCR assay. For the multiplex PCR, a mixture combining 60 forward primers for TCR Vbeta segments and 13 reverse primers for TCR Jbeta segments was used. The CDR3 region of rearranged TCR beta genes was amplified from genomic DNA with a multiplex PCR assay. Amplified TCR beta libraries were sequenced as 87-base-pair reads on the Illumina HiSeq System. The paper's data handling went like this. A later analysis counted about 76 million unique TCR beta chains across the 500 to 850 repertoires, and around 9.9 million of these chains were shared by at least two donors. To remove PCR and sequencing errors, raw reads were error-corrected and collapsed into unique sequences using a nearest-neighbor algorithm that merged closely related sequences. CDR3 sequences were aligned to IMGT reference sequences to assign V, D and J gene segments. For a sequence to be retained, a match of at least six nucleotides was required to both a V gene segment and a J gene segment. Rearrangements were called productive when the CDR3 lacked stop codons and stayed in frame with V and J; all others were non-productive. CDR3 was defined by IMGT convention, running from the second conserved V-encoded cysteine to the conserved J-encoded phenylalanine. The earlier analysis of about 640 of the donors excluded any sequence lacking an unambiguous match to a single V gene segment. In an earlier analysis of 587 of the donors, a V segment was called functional when productive rearrangements were above 56.7%, and segregating when the standard deviation between donors exceeded 5%. A statistical classification framework was built for diagnosing cytomegalovirus status from the catalog of TCR beta chain sequences. A later analysis assigned V and J genes by comparing TCR nucleotide sequences with IMGT/GENE-DB human TR gene sequences. In a later analysis, CDR3 sequences and most-parsimonious VDJ recombination scenarios were assigned using the TCRdist pipeline. A later analysis defined each TCR beta chain by its CDR3 amino acid sequence plus V-gene family, and excluded reads lacking a unique V-gene family. A later analysis removed several hundred highly shared, low-generation-probability nucleotide sequences to deal with suspected cross-contamination and a sequencing artifact. In a later analysis, a clonal expansion index for each public chain was calculated from normalized within-repertoire ranks of inferred template counts. Generation probabilities in a later analysis came from a VDJ recombination model fitted to out-of-frame rearrangements, and those results were checked against IGoR. In a later analysis, TCR-TCR, TCR-HLA and TCR-CMV co-occurrence was scored with hypergeometric tests, and a repertoire-size bias correction was applied to TCR pairs. A later analysis estimated false discovery rates by permuting HLA or CMV assignments 20 times. In a later analysis, co-occurring TCRs were grouped with DBSCAN, and TCRdist sequence similarity was added when clustering was performed within HLA-allele-positive subsets. For co-occurrence clustering, repertoires with fewer than 30,000 or more than 120,000 public chains were excluded, along with 4 to 6 repertoires with anomalous nucleotide sharing. TCRdb retrieved this table from immuneACCESS and kept in-frame rearrangements only. Not all clones are present; in checked studies, unresolved V genes account for under half, and no reason is known for the remainder. V and J calls and clone size come straight from that table; D and trimming were deduced from the DNA. The sample table holds 150,000 to 200,000 clones. About 0.81% of the sample lies in the top ten.

The sample originates from a study of cytomegalovirus exposure and HLA in healthy donors (dated by TCRdb to 2016 to 2017). Background on the whole study: In an earlier analysis of roughly 590 of the donors, around 300 Gb of sequence data and 120 million or so unique TCR beta sequences from roughly 190 million T cells were reported. An early release covering about 600 HLA-typed donors comprised roughly 300 gigabases of sequencing data and roughly 86 million unique TCR sequences. The genetic ancestry cluster associated with self-reported Caucasian donors included 80% to 90% of the roughly 390 genotyped donors. The study was designed to test whether signatures of past pathogen exposure could be identified by cataloging public T cell receptors. The study used immunosequencing to profile the T cell repertoires of under 700 subjects and linked those repertoires to cytomegalovirus serostatus. Besides the first cohort of around 700 subjects, a separate validation cohort made up of roughly 130 different subjects was used. High-throughput TCR immunosequencing, statistical association of individual TCRs with disease status, and machine learning were combined to predict cytomegalovirus infection status. A later analysis re-examined previously published TCR beta repertoires from over 500 donors and added high-resolution HLA genotyping to investigate patterns of TCR occurrence. Rather than using new phenotypic data, the later analysis identified candidate immune exposures from TCR beta sequences and from how often those sequences occurred across donors. To decide whether each TCR beta V gene segment behaved as functional or pseudogenic, an earlier analysis of some 540 of the donors relied on high-throughput TCR beta sequencing. Alongside the repertoire data, information on donor age, sex, ethnicity and CMV serostatus was compiled. A later genetic analysis took genome-wide SNP genotypes for about three fifths of the roughly 670 donors and used that subset as a discovery cohort. All discovery cohort repertoires had been generated on a single sequencing platform. HLA typing covered class I and class II loci at four-digit resolution. Typing coverage varied by locus: roughly 629-640 donors for A, B, C, DRB1 and DQB1; 500 to 550 for DQA1; approximately 570 for DPA1; approximately 490 for DPB1. Roughly 5 DR-DQ haplotypes were handled as single units for association and clustering because linkage in the cohort was strong. Across about 380 genotyped donors of the cohort, an average of roughly 230,000 unique TCR beta nucleotide sequences per donor were sequenced, and 15% to 20% of those sequences were non-productive.

The V end gives up 5 bases and the J end 1 base, leaving 11 bases in the junction not matched to a gene. The germline V gene gives CDR1 as SNHLY and CDR2 as FYNNEI. The CDR3 starts with the cysteine, ends with the phenylalanine, and has 17 residues. Only the CDR3 DNA is retained, 51 bases long and in frame from the first base. Beyond this particular receptor, the publication reports: Roughly uniform sequencing depth across donors was assumed in presence/absence analyses, although this assumption may not hold. According to a later analysis, parvovirus B19, influenza, CMV and Epstein-Barr virus appeared linked to several top co-occurrence clusters. Assigning TCR associations to individual alleles was difficult when HLA alleles, especially DR and DQ, strongly co-occurred. A further reported finding was that TCR beta sequences accurately predicted the HLA-A and HLA-B alleles for most subjects in the first cohort. CMV serostatus was the only immune exposure information available for the cohort. Because counts were too low, about 15 rarely observed V segments, including chromosome 9 orphons, were left out of the earlier analysis of some 600 of the donors. According to a later analysis, most CMV-associated TCR beta chains appeared to be HLA-restricted, and the HLA associations seemed to be driven largely by CMV exposure. Correlated functional status among segregating V segments might be attributable to linkage disequilibrium, but an unknown experimental factor could not be ruled out. In a later analysis, about 16,000 TCR beta sequences were associated with specific HLA alleles at a false discovery rate of 0.05. In an earlier analysis of approximately 590 of the donors, most TCR beta V segments appeared in productive rearrangements about 90% or about 30% of the time, broadly matching IMGT annotations. In a later analysis, TCR association rates were found to vary across HLA loci, with the most associated TCRs seen for DRB1 alleles and the fewest for HLA-C alleles. The authors suggested that the approach could potentially be generalized to other disease states and immunological phenotypes. Compared with the approximately 720-donor mean, donors in an Asian-associated ancestry cluster had fewer N-insertions in productive TCRs, according to a later genetic analysis. Cytomegalovirus status was reported to be diagnosed by the classifier with high specificity and sensitivity in both the original and validation cohorts. Some IMGT-functional V segments, including TRBV6-2 and TRBV6-3, could not be distinguished by the 87-base-pair reads and were therefore excluded. Because some donors lacked HLA typing at each locus, the association tests relied only on the typed subset. A group of highly shared sequence variants was considered likely to be a technical artifact of the sequencing pipeline. The study listed 150 to 200 TCR beta chains as associated with cytomegalovirus. In a later analysis, HLA-associated TCR beta chains showed more clonal expansion and lower generation probabilities than non-associated chains that were equally common. In a later genetic analysis, a missense DCLRE1C variant was associated with V-gene and J-gene trimming of TCR beta chains, and the association was replicated in an independent cohort. Only TCR beta chains were sequenced in this cohort, and the absence of alpha or paired-chain data limited detectable features. Most TCR sequences were observed very rarely across donors, whereas some public TCRs were present in many individuals. In vitro tests confirmed that a few of the cytomegalovirus-associated TCR beta chains recognize cytomegalovirus antigens.

The chain links TRBV2 with TRBJ1-1; 9 middle bases align to TRBD1. The receptor comes from a woman under 30 in good health and CMV-seropositive. Sequenced sample: PBMCs. Read as DNA, the sequence is TGTGCCAGCAGTCGGTCCCGGGACAGGGTAGGGAACACTGAAGCTTTCTTT. Translated, it reads CASSRSRDRVGNTEAFF.